Listed below are T cell receptor beta chains from one sample, sequenced in a study of blood T cell repertoires in COVID-19. This table comes from immunoSEQ multiplex PCR, and its TCRdb copy is limited to in-frame clones, with some not included. The repertoire holds roughly 120,000 clones, with 60% to 85% as singletons. Sequenced sample: peripheral blood. All receptors derive from a human donor in a cohort sampled during active or convalescent COVID-19. Both conserved end residues are part of each CDR3. A D gene is named only where the DNA matches it firmly. The size field is filled for only some rows; it gives once, few, many or a size class.

D gene	clone size	V gene	J gene	CDR3 DNA	CDR3 protein
TRBD2	once	TRBV9	TRBJ2-1	TGTGCCAGCAGCTCGCGGGGGGGATCTTACAATGAGCAGTTCTTC	CASSSRGGSYNEQFF
NA	NA	TRBV7-9	TRBJ2-4	TGTGCCAGCAGCTCCTACGTTGGCATTCAGTACTTC	CASSSYVGIQYF
TRBD1	NA	TRBV6-2/TRBV6-3	TRBJ1-1	TGTGCCAGCAGCTCGGTCCGACAGGGAAGGTTGAACACTGAAGCTTTCTTT	CASSSVRQGRLNTEAFF
NA	NA	TRBV30	TRBJ1-3	TGTGCCTGGGCGGGGGGTTCTGGAAACACCATATATTTT	CAWAGGSGNTIYF
NA	NA	TRBV2	TRBJ2-2	TGTGCCAGCACAGGGCAGGGCGGTTTTGCCGGGGAGCTGTTTTTT	CASTGQGGFAGELFF
NA	NA	TRBV18	TRBJ1-3	TGTGCCAGCTCACCAGCGGGGACCTCTGGAAACACCATATATTTT	CASSPAGTSGNTIYF
TRBD1	once	TRBV29-1	TRBJ1-2	TGCAGCGTCGCCGGGACAGTTGGAGGCTACACCTTC	CSVAGTVGGYTF
TRBD1	NA	TRBV30	TRBJ1-3	TGTGCCTGGAGTATGACAGGGGCCTACACCATATATTTT	CAWSMTGAYTIYF
TRBD1	NA	TRBV6-5	TRBJ1-1	TGTGCCAGCAGTTCAGGGGGTCTAGGCGGGGAAGCTTTCTTT	CASSSGGLGGEAFF
TRBD1	NA	TRBV11-2	TRBJ1-4	TGTGCCAGCAGCAGGACAGGGGGCGGCGAAAAACTGTTTTTT	CASSRTGGGEKLFF